A selection of T cell receptor beta chains follows, all from one sample in a study of T-cell memory formation after mild COVID-19. MiXCR was run by TCRdb on the 5' RACE reads, yielding one entry per CDR3 protein. The data hold roughly 500,000 distinct CDR3 sequences, with about a fifth observed a single time. The sequenced material came from PBMCs or a T cell subset sorted from them (not recorded which). Receptors were obtained from an adult woman who had mild COVID-19 (a few samples of this study predate the infection). Cell type and time point are not known. Each CDR3 is given with its conserved first and last residue. A D gene is named only where the DNA matches it firmly. A row's size may be missing; if present it is once, few, many or a size class.

d_call clone_size cdr3_length j_call v_call cdr3_nt cdr3_aa
TRBD1 once 15 TRBJ1-1 TRBV3-1 TGTGCCAGCAGAAAGTCTACAGGGGGCATCACTGAAGCTTTCTTT CASRKSTGGITEAFF
. few 11 TRBJ1-5 TRBV20-1 TGCAGTGCTAGAGACGGCCAGCCCCAGCATTTT CSARDGQPQHF
. . 14 TRBJ2-7 TRBV5-1 TGCGCCAGCAGCTCCGACAGGTTCCTATACGAGCAGTACTTC CASSSDRFLYEQYF
TRBD2 few 16 TRBJ2-1 TRBV5-5 TGTGCCAGCAGCACGACCGGGACTAGCTCCTACAATGAGCAGTTCTTC CASSTTGTSSYNEQFF
TRBD2 . 15 TRBJ2-3 TRBV12-3/TRBV12-4 TGTGCCAGCAGTTTCGCTAGCGGGGGTACAGATACGCAGTATTTT CASSFASGGTDTQYF
. few 16 TRBJ2-1 TRBV7-8 TGTGCCAGCAGCTCGCCCGAACTGAGCTCCTACAATGAGCAGTTCTTC CASSSPELSSYNEQFF
. few 12 TRBJ2-2 TRBV9 TGTGCCAGCGATGAGGGGACCGGGGAGCTGTTTTTT CASDEGTGELFF
TRBD2 . 17 TRBJ2-5 TRBV4-1 TGCGCCAGCAGCCAAGTTTTGGCGGGGGGGATCCAAGAGACCCAGTACTTC CASSQVLAGGIQETQYF
. few 18 TRBJ1-5 TRBV5-5 TGTGCCAGCAGCTCCCTCCTAAACAGGCTAGATAGCAATCAGCCCCAGCATTTT CASSSLLNRLDSNQPQHF
. . 18 TRBJ1-5 TRBV10-3 TGTGCCATCAGTGCAGGCAGTAAAACCGGGGGAAGCAATCAGCCCCAGCATTTT CAISAGSKTGGSNQPQHF
. . 15 TRBJ2-3 TRBV24-1 TGTGCCACCAGTGACCCGCCCGGGGGCACAGATACGCAGTATTTT CATSDPPGGTDTQYF
. few 13 TRBJ2-5 TRBV5-6 TGTGCCAGCAGCCAGGACTTGAAAGAGACCCAGTACTTC CASSQDLKETQYF
. . 15 TRBJ2-7 TRBV12-3/TRBV12-4 TGTGCCAGCAAACGGGCCCCCGGCAACTCCTACGAGCAGTACTTC CASKRAPGNSYEQYF
. many 13 TRBJ1-5 TRBV4-2 TGTGCTAGCAGCCAAGACAGAAATCAGCCCCAGCATTTT CASSQDRNQPQHF
TRBD1 . 13 TRBJ2-1 TRBV11-2 TGTGCCAGCAGCCCCCAAACAGGGGGTGAGCAGTTCTTC CASSPQTGGEQFF
. few 14 TRBJ1-1 TRBV7-2 TGTGCCAGCAGCTCCTCGGGGGCTTGGACTGAAGCTTTCTTT CASSSSGAWTEAFF
. . 17 TRBJ2-3 TRBV7-6 TGTGCCAGCAGCTTAGCCCTAGCGAGAGCTAGCACAGATACGCAGTATTTT CASSLALARASTDTQYF
. few 14 TRBJ2-1 TRBV6-1 TGTGCCAGCAGAACCTTTGGGGGAACAAGAGAGCAGTTCTTC CASRTFGGTREQFF
TRBD2 . 14 TRBJ2-3 TRBV5-1 TGCGCCAGCAGCGGTGGACTAGCAACAGATACGCAGTATTTT CASSGGLATDTQYF
TRBD1 few 13 TRBJ1-5 TRBV6-5 TGTGCCAGTGGACAGGGGGACAATCAGCCCCAGCATTTT CASGQGDNQPQHF
TRBD2 . 15 TRBJ2-7 TRBV12-3/TRBV12-4 TGTGCCAGCAGTGCAAGCGGGAGGACCCACTACGAGCAGTACTTC CASSASGRTHYEQYF
. . 9 TRBJ1-1 TRBV21-1 TGTGCCAGCCTCACTGAAGCTTTCTTT CASLTEAFF
. . 13 TRBJ1-5 TRBV12-3/TRBV12-4 TGTGCCAGCAGTCCCCTTAGGGGTCAGCCCCAGCATTTT CASSPLRGQPQHF
. . 15 TRBJ2-1 TRBV19 TGTGCCAGTAGTATCAGGGGGGAAACCAACAATGAGCAGTTCTTC CASSIRGETNNEQFF
. few 18 TRBJ2-5 TRBV6-1 TGTGCCAGCAGTCCTCGCCCTGGACAGGGAGGGACCCCCCAGACCCAGTACTTC CASSPRPGQGGTPQTQYF
. few 17 TRBJ2-3 TRBV24-1 TGTGCCACCAGTGATCCTACGGGGCCCGGGGGTGCAGATACGCAGTATTTT CATSDPTGPGGADTQYF
. . 13 TRBJ2-3 TRBV3-1 TGTGCCAGCAGCCAAGATCTAAGGAATACGCAGTATTTT CASSQDLRNTQYF
. few 13 TRBJ1-2 TRBV7-8 TGTGCCAGCAGCTTTGACGTGAACTATGGCTACACCTTC CASSFDVNYGYTF
TRBD2 . 19 TRBJ2-2 TRBV7-8 TGTGCCAGCAGCTTAGACCGTCCCCGACTAGCGGGAGGGGTTGGGGAGCTGTTTTTT CASSLDRPRLAGGVGELFF
. . 16 TRBJ2-2 TRBV5-1 TGCGCCAGCAGCTTGGACGCGGGGATGAACACCGGGGAGCTGTTTTTT CASSLDAGMNTGELFF
. many 13 TRBJ2-1 TRBV20-1 TGCAGTGCTAGAGATCCCCTATCTTTGGAGCAGTTCTTC CSARDPLSLEQFF
. few 16 TRBJ1-5 TRBV20-1 TGCAGTGCTAGATTCGGGCCGGTCCAGCGTAATCAGCCCCAGCATTTT CSARFGPVQRNQPQHF
TRBD2 . 18 TRBJ2-1 TRBV7-2 TGTGCCAGCAGCTCGGGACTAGCGGGAGGGTTTATCTACAATGAGCAGTTCTTC CASSSGLAGGFIYNEQFF
. many 13 TRBJ2-5 TRBV7-3 TGTGCCAGCAGCCGACGGGTCCAAGAGACCCAGTACTTC CASSRRVQETQYF
TRBD2 few 16 TRBJ2-3 TRBV5-6 TGTGCCAGCAGCTGGGGCTCAGCGGGGGCCGTCGATACGCAGTATTTT CASSWGSAGAVDTQYF
TRBD2 few 16 TRBJ2-3 TRBV6-4 TGTGCCAGCAGTGACAGAATAGCGGGCCGCACAGATACGCAGTATTTT CASSDRIAGRTDTQYF
. few 15 TRBJ1-1 TRBV27 TGTGCCAGCAGTTTATTCGGGTCCTCCAACACTGAAGCTTTCTTT CASSLFGSSNTEAFF
. . 14 TRBJ2-7 TRBV5-1 TGCGCCAGCAGCTTGGTGTCGGGTATCAACGAGCAGTACTTC CASSLVSGINEQYF
. . 17 TRBJ2-2 TRBV4-1 TGCGCCAGCAGCCAAGAGGAATGGACGGACGTGCCCGGGGAGCTGTTTTTT CASSQEEWTDVPGELFF
TRBD2 few 16 TRBJ2-1 TRBV6-5 TGTGCCAGCAGTTGGGTGACTAGCGGGAGTTCTGGTGAGCAGTTCTTC CASSWVTSGSSGEQFF
. few 19 TRBJ2-5 TRBV29-1 TGCAGCGTTGAAGACTTAAAGAGGGGCAACATAAGGTCGTGGGATACCCAGTACTTC CSVEDLKRGNIRSWDTQYF
. . 14 TRBJ2-2 TRBV5-1 TGCGCCAGCAGCTTCGGCCCGAACACCGGGGAGCTGTTTTTT CASSFGPNTGELFF
. . 15 TRBJ2-3 TRBV2 TGTGCCAGCAGTGAAGCTCTACATAGCACAGATACGCAGTATTTT CASSEALHSTDTQYF
TRBD2 . 15 TRBJ2-7 TRBV3-1 TGTGCCAGCAGCCAGGGGACTAGCGGGGCCCACGAGCAGTACTTC CASSQGTSGAHEQYF
. . 14 TRBJ1-3 TRBV6-6 TGTGCCAGCAGTACACGGGGGGCTGGAAACACCATATATTTT CASSTRGAGNTIYF